This paragraph covers one TCR beta chain sequence. The antigen remains unidentified. The sample comes from a study of post-analysis software for immune sequencing data. Study details: The study covered relapsing-remitting, secondary progressive and progressive-relapsing courses of multiple sclerosis.

The TCR beta cDNA libraries carried unique molecular identifiers. TCRdb recomputed calls from the PCR reads with MiXCR, one row per CDR3 protein. The repertoire consists of some 690,000 distinct CDR3 sequences, with just under 30% occurring once and the leading ten covering roughly 0.53%. Deletions cut 2 bases from V and 2 bases from J, with 12 bases between. CDR1 is ENHRY, CDR2 SYGVKD, per germline. The CDR3 totals 15 residues. The study's findings and limits: Comparison of patients with controls showed five TRBV segments more frequent in patients, TRBV5-6, TRBV5-1 and TRBV20-1 among them. F measure grouped same-batch samples tightly together. Multiple sclerosis patients had significantly lower normalized Chao1 diversity than controls.

Source material: blood. The receptor was derived from a girl aged 5 to 17 with multiple sclerosis. V and J are TRBV10-3 and TRBJ1-2; the D gene is possibly TRBD1 (6 bases). The CDR3 protein is CAISEGLGANYGYTF. CDR3 nucleotides: TGTGCCATCAGTGAGGGGCTGGGGGCGAACTATGGCTACACCTTC.